These 28 T cell receptor beta chains share one sample of origin, sequenced in a study of STAT3 mutations in large granular lymphocyte leukemia. General observations from the study: Every T-cell large granular lymphocyte leukemia patient had at least one immunodominant TCR beta clonotype.

These receptors lack a known antigen. Here immunoSEQ multiplex PCR was the method, and the copy in TCRdb shows in-frame clones only, minus some. The data show approximately 15,000 clones, about 93% seen once. The sequenced sample was peripheral blood mononuclear cells. The receptors come from a woman in her fifties or sixties with T-cell large granular lymphocyte leukemia. Some clones in this sample may be carry-over from other donors' samples.

The chain has TRBV11-2 and TRBJ2-7; unclear D gene. The germline V gene has CDR1 SGHAT and CDR2 FQNNGV. The CDR3 has 13 residues. V lost 7 bases and J 4 bases, leaving 14 bases between the germline ends. CDR3 region: CASTLQVGYEQYF. The CDR3 DNA follows: TGTGCCAGCACCCTGCAGGTAGGGTACGAGCAGTACTTC.

The chain links TRBV18 to TRBJ1-2; D is possibly TRBD1 (5 bases). In germline, CDR1 is KGHSH, CDR2 LQKENI. This CDR3 comprises 15 residues. Trimming removed 0 bases at V and 4 bases at J, with 12 bases between. The CDR3 is CASSPPGRQTYGYTF. The CDR3 DNA sequence: TGTGCCAGCTCACCACCTGGGCGACAGACCTATGGCTACACCTTC.

V gene TRBV11-2 combines with J gene TRBJ1-1; 8 positions agree with TRBD1. The CDR3 is 15 residues long. From germline, CDR1 is SGHAT and CDR2 FQNNGV. V was pared by 5 bases and J by 0 bases, with 5 bases of the junction left unmatched. DNA for the CDR3: TGTGCCAGCAGCAAAAGACAGGGGATGAACACTGAAGCTTTCTTT. Its translation is CASSKRQGMNTEAFF.

The rearrangement uses TRBV5-1 and TRBJ2-1, with 8 nucleotides matching TRBD2. Germline CDR1 and CDR2: SGHRS and YFSETQ. Trimming removed 0 bases from V and 2 bases from J; junction bases left unmatched: 1. This CDR3 is built from 15 residues. The chain's CDR3 is CASSLVAGTYNEQFF. The CDR3 DNA sequence: TGCGCCAGCAGCTTGGTAGCGGGGACCTACAATGAGCAGTTCTTC.

V gene TRBV7-8 combines with J gene TRBJ2-2; D may match TRBD1 or TRBD2 (5 bases each). Germline V gives CDR1 SGHVS, CDR2 FQNEAQ. V was cut by 5 bases and J by 0 bases, with 10 bases left in between. This CDR3 has 15 residues. This CDR3 is CASSRDVTNTGELFF. As DNA, the CDR3 is TGTGCCAGCAGCCGGGACGTTACGAACACCGGGGAGCTGTTTTTT. Full variable domain (missing parts from reference TRBV7-8 and TRBJ2-2): GAGVSQSPRYKVAKRGQDVALRCDPISGHVSLFWYQQALGQGPEFLTYFQNEAQLDKSGLPSDRFFAERPEGSVSTLKIQRTQQEDSAVYLCASSRDVTNTGELFFGEGSRLTVL.

This clone was recorded once. The V gene is TRBV30, the J gene TRBJ1-5; D might be TRBD1 (5 bases). The CDR3 extends over 17 amino acids. Germline CDR1 and CDR2: GTSNPN and SVGIG (reference sequence). V lost 2 bases, J lost 3 bases, and 20 bases lay in between. CDR3 sequence (DNA): TGTGCCTGGAGTCGTACGGGCAGGGCGAGGAACAATCAGCCCCAGCATTTT. Translation: CAWSRTGRARNNQPQHF. Using reference TRBV30 and TRBJ1-5 for the parts outside the CDR3, the full variable domain is SQTIHQWPATLVQPVGSPLSLECTVEGTSNPNLYWYRQAAGRGLQLLFYSVGIGQISSEVPQNLSASRPQDRQFILSSKKLLLSDSGFYLCAWSRTGRARNNQPQHFGDGTRLSIL.

This clone has a single count. J is TRBJ2-3 and V is TRBV4-3, with 8 bases fitting TRBD2. This CDR3 spans 14 amino acids. Trimming removed 1 base from V and 13 bases from J; junction bases left unmatched: 10. Germline lookup yields CDR1 LGHNA and CDR2 YSLEER. The DNA of the CDR3 is TGCGCCAGCAGCCAAGGAGCGGATAGCGGGACGAAGTATTTT. Translated: CASSQGADSGTKYF.

The chain links TRBV9 to TRBJ1-2, with 8 bases matching TRBD1. CDR3 size: 13 residues. CDR1 is SGDLS, CDR2 YYNGEE, per germline. The V gene end was trimmed by 2 bases and the J gene end by 8 bases; junction bases not matched to a gene: 5. CDR3 sequence: CASSVGQGWGYTF. CDR3 nucleotide sequence: TGTGCCAGCAGCGTCGGACAGGGTTGGGGCTACACCTTC.

The V call is TRBV5-1, the J call TRBJ1-1; the match to TRBD1 covers 7 bases. V dropped 0 bases and J dropped 3; count of bases not matched to a gene: 2. Germline values: CDR1 SGHRS, CDR2 YFSETQ. This CDR3 region has 14 residues. CDR3 amino acids: CASSLGQGYTEAFF. CDR3 bases: TGCGCCAGCAGCTTGGGACAGGGTTACACTGAAGCTTTCTTT.

The chain is built from TRBV2 and TRBJ2-3, with D possibly matching TRBD2 (5 bases). The CDR3 length is 12 residues. Germline CDR1 and CDR2: SNHLY and FYNNEI. Trimming removed 6 bases at V and 5 bases at J, with 9 bases between. In nucleotides, the CDR3 is TGTGCCAGCAGCGCCGCGGGAGATACGCAGTATTTT. Its translation: CASSAAGDTQYF.

The gene calls are TRBV29-1 and TRBJ1-1; the D gene is possibly TRBD1 (5 bases). CDR1 is SQVTM, CDR2 ANQGSEA, per germline. The CDR3 has 11 residues. Trimming removed 5 bases at V and 1 base at J, with 5 bases between. This chain's CDR3 is CSVTGNTEAFF. The CDR3 coding sequence is TGCAGCGTTACAGGGAACACTGAAGCTTTCTTT. Full variable domain (outside the CDR3, taken from reference TRBV29-1 and TRBJ1-1): SAVISQKPSRDICQRGTSLTIQCQVDSQVTMMFWYRQQPGQSLTLIATANQGSEATYESGFVIDKFPISRPNLTFSTLTVSNMSPEDSSIYLCSVTGNTEAFFGQGTRLTVV.

This chain connects TRBV6-6 to TRBJ2-5; D possibly corresponds to TRBD2 (6 bases). The CDR3 totals 14 residues. Germline CDR1 MNHNY, CDR2 SVGAGI (reference sequence). Trimming pared 6 bases from V and 2 bases from J, leaving 13 bases between. The CDR3 region has the DNA TGTGCCAGCAGGGACCCCGGGGGTCAAGAGACCCAGTACTTC. Translated, it gives CASRDPGGQETQYF.

The chain links TRBV2 to TRBJ1-2, with D perhaps matching TRBD1 (6 bases). V was pared by 6 bases and J by 2 bases, with 10 bases between. This CDR3 contains 13 residues. From germline, CDR1 is SNHLY and CDR2 FYNNEI. The CDR3 is CASRDRPNYGYTF. In DNA, the CDR3 is TGTGCCAGCAGGGACAGACCGAACTATGGCTACACCTTC.

The chain is built from TRBV7-3 and TRBJ2-3, with TRBD2 as a possible D gene (6 bases). V dropped 5 bases and J dropped 0 bases, with 15 bases sitting between them. The CDR3 runs 16 residues. Per germline, CDR1 SGHTA and CDR2 FQGTGA. The CDR3 nucleotides read TGTGCCAGCAGCGCATCGAGCGGGTGGAGCACAGATACGCAGTATTTT. Translated: CASSASSGWSTDTQYF.

The chain employs TRBV6-6 and TRBJ2-1, with D unclear. The CDR3 is made up of 16 amino acids. Germline V CDR1 and CDR2: MNHNY, SVGAGI (reference sequence). The V and J ends lost 6 bases and 3 bases respectively, with 18 bases between them. The CDR3 here is CASRSAARDGYNEQFF. In nucleotides, the CDR3 is TGTGCCAGCAGATCAGCCGCAAGAGACGGCTACAATGAGCAGTTCTTC.

This chain joins TRBV5-1 and TRBJ2-1; TRBD2 agrees at 12 bases. CDR1 and CDR2 from the germline V gene are SGHRS and YFSETQ. V lost 0 bases and J lost 10; bases outside the gene matches: 5. This CDR3 contains 15 residues. Here the CDR3 DNA reads TGCGCCAGCAGCTTGGGCGGACTAGCGGGAAAAGAGCAGTTCTTC. Translation: CASSLGGLAGKEQFF.

V and J are TRBV30 and TRBJ2-5; no firm D call. The CDR3 is 11 residues long. Trimming took 4 bases from V and 8 from J, leaving 11 bases between them. CDR1 and CDR2 from the germline V gene are GTSNPN and SVGIG (reference sequence). Written as DNA, the CDR3 is TGTGCCTGGAAGGGCACCGTAACCCAGTACTTC. This gives the protein CAWKGTVTQYF.

DNA for the CDR3: TGTGCCAGCTCACCAAATACAGATACGCAGTATTTT. This gives the protein CASSPNTDTQYF. V usage is TRBV18 and J usage is TRBJ2-3; no reliable D call. Trimming left V 2 bases short and J 3 bases short, with 3 bases between. Germline-derived CDR1 and CDR2 are KGHSH and LQKENI. The CDR3 loop spans 12 amino acids.

The chain couples TRBV29-1 to TRBJ2-2; D is uncertain. The V gene lost 5 bases and the J gene lost 8 bases, with 12 bases spanning the gap. This CDR3 comprises 12 residues. The germline gives CDR1 SQVTM, CDR2 ANQGSEA. The CDR3 reads CSVSDGFGELFF. The CDR3 DNA is TGCAGCGTTTCCGACGGATTTGGGGAGCTGTTTTTT.

The J gene is TRBJ2-3, the V gene TRBV7-9; 8 positions agree with TRBD2. This CDR3 is 15 amino acids long. The V gene's germline CDR1 is SEHNR and CDR2 FQNEAQ (reference sequence). V was pared by 6 bases and J by 1 base, with 6 bases of the junction left unmatched. The CDR3 region has the DNA TGTGCCAGCAGTCCAGCGGGAGTTGGCACAGATACGCAGTATTTT. Encoded protein: CASSPAGVGTDTQYF.

This chain links TRBV5-1 with TRBJ2-5; D may be TRBD1 or TRBD2 (6 bases each). The CDR3 covers 14 residues. With 7 bases removed from V and 5 bases from J, the gap between germline ends came to 18 bases. CDR1 is SGHRS and CDR2 is YFSETQ in the germline V gene. This CDR3 reads CASQTGAGRETQYF. The CDR3 coding sequence is TGCGCCAGCCAGACGGGGGCAGGGAGGGAGACCCAGTACTTC.

The chain joins TRBV6-1 to TRBJ2-1; 7 bases are a match to TRBD1. The germline CDR1 and CDR2 sequences are MNHNS and SASEGT. The CDR3 has 14 amino acids. Trimming at V came to 3 bases and at J to 8 bases, leaving 7 bases not matched to a gene. The CDR3 DNA follows: TGTGCCAGCAGTGAGGACAGGTCTAGGGATGAGCAGTTCTTC. It specifies CASSEDRSRDEQFF.

J is TRBJ1-1 and V is TRBV29-1, with D tentatively TRBD1 (5 bases). Germline assignment: CDR1 SQVTM and CDR2 ANQGSEA. Trimming stripped 4 bases from V and 6 bases from J, with 12 bases between. This CDR3 spans 12 amino acids. CDR3 amino acids: CSVGDRGSEAFF. The CDR3 DNA reads as TGCAGCGTTGGGGACCGAGGCTCTGAAGCTTTCTTT.

The gene calls are TRBV7-9 and TRBJ2-2; 7 bases align to TRBD1. The trim removed 4 bases at V and 3 bases at J, leaving 8 bases unmatched. Germline V lookup: CDR1 SEHNR, CDR2 FQNEAQ (reference sequence). CDR3 length: 16 residues. The CDR3 reads CASSSRDSGHTGELFF. In DNA form, the CDR3 reads TGTGCCAGCAGCTCACGGGACAGCGGCCACACCGGGGAGCTGTTTTTT.

The J gene is TRBJ1-2, the V gene TRBV29-1; the D is unclear. Germline assignment: CDR1 SQVTM and CDR2 ANQGSEA. This CDR3 is built from 11 residues. Trimming stripped 4 bases from V and 8 bases from J, with 11 bases between. The CDR3 DNA reads as TGCAGCGTTGGAAGGAATCTGGGCTACACCTTC. Translation: CSVGRNLGYTF.

J is TRBJ2-3 and V is TRBV30; 7 positions match TRBD2. Germline CDR1 is GTSNPN and CDR2 is SVGIG (reference sequence). CDR3 length equals 13 residues. Germline trimming cut 4 bases from V and 2 bases from J; bases unmatched to any gene: 3. CDR3: CAWMREITDTQYF. The DNA for the CDR3 is TGTGCCTGGATGCGGGAGATCACAGATACGCAGTATTTT.

The chain carries TRBV7-9 and TRBJ2-7, with 11 bases lining up with TRBD2. Per the germline V gene, CDR1 is SEHNR and CDR2 is FQNEAQ (reference sequence). The CDR3 extends over 16 amino acids. Trimming took 4 bases from V and 4 from J; bases not matched to a gene: 9. The CDR3 here is CASSWVTSGREYEQYF. CDR3 sequence (DNA): TGTGCCAGCAGCTGGGTAACTAGCGGGAGAGAGTACGAGCAGTACTTC.

This rearrangement joins TRBV15 to TRBJ2-1; 12 bases fit TRBD2. Germline values: CDR1 LNHNV, CDR2 YYDKDF (reference sequence). The CDR3 consists of 17 residues. V lost 11 bases, J lost 1 base, and 12 bases stayed unmatched. CDR3 amino acids: CASSWLAGGLSYNEQFF. The DNA for the CDR3 is TGTGCCTCCTCTTGGCTAGCGGGAGGGTTGTCCTACAATGAGCAGTTCTTC. Looking up the rest from reference TRBV15 and TRBJ2-1 gives the full variable domain: DAMVIQNPRYQVTQFGKPVTLSCSQTLNHNVMYWYQQKSSQAPKLLFHYYDKDFNNEADTPDNFQSRRPNTSFCFLDIRSPGLGDTAMYLCASSWLAGGLSYNEQFFGPGTRLTVL.